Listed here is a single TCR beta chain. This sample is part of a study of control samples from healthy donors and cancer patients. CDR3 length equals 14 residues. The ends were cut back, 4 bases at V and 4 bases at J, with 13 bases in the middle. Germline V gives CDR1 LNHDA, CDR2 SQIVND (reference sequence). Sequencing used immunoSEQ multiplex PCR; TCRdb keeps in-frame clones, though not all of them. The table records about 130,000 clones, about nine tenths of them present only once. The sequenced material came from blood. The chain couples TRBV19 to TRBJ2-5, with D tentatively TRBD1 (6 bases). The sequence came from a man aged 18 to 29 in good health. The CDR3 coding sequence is TGTGCCAGTAGTAATTTCGGGGACACAGAGACCCAGTACTTC. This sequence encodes CASSNFGDTETQYF.